The 19 T cell receptor beta chains below were found in one sample sequenced in a study of Tregs in tolerant kidney transplant recipients. Profiled with immunoSEQ multiplex PCR; TCRdb holds only in-frame clones, not every one. The sample lists about 83,000 clones; roughly 98% were seen once. This specimen consisted of CD4+ T cells from blood, obtained before the transplant. Receptors were obtained from a human donor who received a combined kidney and bone marrow transplant.

V is TRBV21-1 and J is TRBJ2-7; the D segment call TRBD2 is taken from the table without a DNA check. TRBV21-1 is labeled a pseudogene. This CDR3 comprises 19 residues. CDR3 in amino acids: CASSKAGTPGLAGTYEQYF. The DNA for the CDR3 is TGTGCCAGCAGCAAAGCGGGGACACCGGGACTAGCGGGGACCTACGAGCAGTACTTC.

V gene TRBV19 combines with J gene TRBJ1-2; weak D call: TRBD1 (5 bases). Between the trimmed V and J ends, which lost 6 bases and 4 bases, there was a span of 12 bases. The CDR3 is made up of 13 amino acids. CDR1 is LNHDA, CDR2 SQIVND, per germline (reference sequence). The CDR3 DNA reads as TGTGCCAGTAGCCCCGGGGGGTTCTATGGCTACACCTTC. It codes for CASSPGGFYGYTF.

The chain is built from TRBV7-8 and TRBJ1-5; possibly TRBD1 for D (5 bases). The germline V gene encodes CDR1 SGHVS and CDR2 FQNEAQ. CDR3 length: 13 amino acids. With 5 bases removed from V and 5 bases from J, the gap between germline ends came to 10 bases. The chain's CDR3 is CASSKGSYQPQHF. As DNA, the CDR3 is TGTGCCAGCAGCAAGGGGTCCTATCAGCCCCAGCATTTT.

V is TRBV11-2 and J is TRBJ2-5, with 8 bases identical to TRBD2. Germline CDR1 and CDR2: SGHAT and FQNNGV. The CDR3 spans 16 residues. With 3 bases clipped from V and 5 bases from J, the junction kept 11 bases outside the gene matches. The CDR3: CASSLLSGRAPETQYF. As DNA, the CDR3 is TGTGCCAGCAGCTTGCTATCCGGGAGGGCCCCGGAGACCCAGTACTTC.

J is TRBJ2-3 and V is TRBV13, with D tentatively TRBD2 (6 bases). The ends were cut back, 5 bases at V and 4 bases at J, with 16 bases in the middle. CDR3 length: 15 residues. Germline CDR1 and CDR2: PRHDT and FYEKMQ (reference sequence). The DNA for the CDR3 is TGTGCCAGCAGCCCCCGGGCGGGAAGATCAGATACGCAGTATTTT. This translates into CASSPRAGRSDTQYF. The variable domain in full, completed from reference TRBV13 and TRBJ2-3, reads AAGVIQSPRHLIKEKRETATLKCYPIPRHDTVYWYQQGPGQDPQFLISFYEKMQSDKGSIPDRFSAQQFSDYHSELNMSSLELGDSALYFCASSPRAGRSDTQYFGPGTRLTVL.

This clone was counted a single time. The chain uses TRBV29-1 and TRBJ1-5, with D perhaps TRBD1 (6 bases). This CDR3 is built from 14 residues. Trimming left V 4 bases short and J 1 base short, with 11 bases between. Germline loops: CDR1 SQVTM, CDR2 ANQGSEA. The chain's CDR3 is CSVGGLGSNQPQHF. DNA for the CDR3: TGCAGCGTTGGGGGGCTTGGGAGCAATCAGCCCCAGCATTTT.

The rearrangement uses TRBV9 and TRBJ2-5, with TRBD2 identical over 8 bases. This CDR3 is built from 15 residues. CDR1 and CDR2 from the germline V gene are SGDLS and YYNGEE. Losses at the gene ends were 3 bases for V and 5 bases for J; bases not matched to a gene: 9. DNA for the CDR3: TGTGCCAGCAGCGCGGGGGGGGCCCATTGGGAGACCCAGTACTTC. Its protein is CASSAGGAHWETQYF.

J is TRBJ2-7 and V is TRBV27; 10 bases align to TRBD2. The CDR3 extends over 15 amino acids. Trimming removed 5 bases from V and 5 bases from J; junction bases left unmatched: 9. Germline-derived CDR1 and CDR2 are MNHEY and SMNVEV (reference sequence). CDR3 in amino acids: CASSPRTSGGNEQYF. Here the CDR3 DNA reads TGTGCCAGCAGTCCCAGGACTAGCGGAGGCAACGAGCAGTACTTC.

The gene calls are TRBV7-9 and TRBJ1-2, with a tentative D call TRBD1 (5 bases). From germline, CDR1 is SEHNR and CDR2 FQNEAQ (reference sequence). V was pared by 4 bases and J by 0 bases, with 21 bases between. The CDR3 totals 18 residues. The CDR3 sequence is CASSSSWGELLANYGYTF. Here the CDR3 DNA reads TGTGCCAGCAGCTCCTCGTGGGGCGAACTTTTAGCTAACTATGGCTACACCTTC.

The V call is TRBV11-3, the J call TRBJ1-1; TRBD1 is a possible D gene (5 bases). Between the trimmed V and J ends, which lost 1 base and 2 bases, there was a span of 8 bases. The CDR3 consists of 14 residues. Germline values: CDR1 SGHNT, CDR2 YENEEA. CDR3 nucleotides: TGTGCCAGCAGCTTAGGACAGTCTAACACTGAAGCTTTCTTT. This codes for CASSLGQSNTEAFF.

The genes are TRBV7-8 and TRBJ1-2; the D gene is possibly TRBD1 (5 bases). V was shortened by 1 base and J by 4 bases, with 7 bases between the two germline ends. Germline V gene data show CDR1 as SGHVS and CDR2 as FQNEAQ. The CDR3 contains 13 residues. DNA of the CDR3: TGTGCCAGCAGCTTAGGGACACCCTATGGCTACACCTTC. It is translated as CASSLGTPYGYTF.

V usage is TRBV5-6 and J usage is TRBJ2-3; 7 bases align to TRBD2. The CDR3 is made up of 18 amino acids. J lost 0 bases, V lost 1 base, and 11 bases had no gene match. The V gene's germline CDR1 is SGHDT and CDR2 YYEEEE. CDR3 nucleotides: TGTGCCAGCAGCTTGAGTGGACGGGACTACTCTAGCACAGATACGCAGTATTTT. Translation gives CASSLSGRDYSSTDTQYF. Together with reference TRBV5-6 and TRBJ2-3, the CDR3 gives the full variable domain: DAGVTQSPTHLIKTRGQQVTLRCSPKSGHDTVSWYQQALGQGPQFIFQYYEEEERQRGNFPDRFSGHQFPNYSSELNVNALLLGDSALYLCASSLSGRDYSSTDTQYFGPGTRLTVL.

The gene calls are TRBV19 and TRBJ1-5, with D possibly matching TRBD1 (6 bases). CDR1 is LNHDA, CDR2 SQIVND, per germline (reference sequence). The CDR3 runs 14 residues. V was trimmed by 7 bases and J by 2 bases, leaving 12 bases between them. Here the CDR3 reads CASTQGSRNQPQHF. The CDR3 DNA is TGTGCCAGTACCCAGGGGTCCCGCAATCAGCCCCAGCATTTT.

This rearrangement joins TRBV5-1 to TRBJ2-7; 8 bases are shared with TRBD2. V gave up 3 bases and J gave up 0 bases; unmatched junction bases: 5. The CDR3 is 15 residues long. Germline V CDR1 and CDR2: SGHRS, YFSETQ. In nucleotides, the CDR3 is TGCGCCAGCAGCTCCTTAGCGGGGAGCTCCTACGAGCAGTACTTC. It is translated as CASSSLAGSSYEQYF.

The chain combines TRBV7-3 with TRBJ2-1, with D perhaps TRBD2 (5 bases). The CDR3 loop spans 13 amino acids. In germline, CDR1 is SGHTA, CDR2 FQGTGA. Deletions cut 3 bases from V and 4 bases from J, with 7 bases between. The CDR3 spells CASSFREYNEQFF. For the CDR3, the DNA is TGTGCCAGCAGCTTTCGGGAATACAATGAGCAGTTCTTC.

This chain joins TRBV7-2 and TRBJ2-2; D gene ambiguous. With 7 bases removed from V and 7 bases from J, the gap between germline ends came to 10 bases. Germline V gene lookup returns CDR1 SGHTA and CDR2 FQGNSA. The CDR3 is 12 residues long. Here the CDR3 DNA reads TGTGCCAGCACCCCGTCGGTCGGGGAGCTGTTTTTT. Its protein product is CASTPSVGELFF. The variable domain in full, completed from reference TRBV7-2 and TRBJ2-2, reads GAGVSQSPSNKVTEKGKDVELRCDPISGHTALYWYRQSLGQGLEFLIYFQGNSAPDKSGLPSDRFSAERTGGSVSTLTIQRTQQEDSAVYLCASTPSVGELFFGEGSRLTVL.

CDR3 residues: CARSRWRSAYEQYF. CDR3 DNA: TGTGCCCGTTCCCGTTGGAGGTCCGCCTACGAGCAGTACTTC. The rearrangement links TRBV7-2 to TRBJ2-7; D might be TRBD2 (5 bases). In germline, CDR1 is SGHTA, CDR2 FQGNSA. This CDR3 spans 14 amino acids. The germline V and J ends were trimmed by 11 bases and 2 bases, with 19 bases remaining between them.

This rearrangement joins TRBV5-6 to TRBJ1-1, with 8 nucleotides matching TRBD1. This CDR3 spans 14 amino acids. Per germline, CDR1 SGHDT and CDR2 YYEEEE. V was clipped by 6 bases and J by 5 bases; unmatched bases: 9. The CDR3 DNA reads as TGTGCCAGCATCATGACAGGGGAGGGAACTGAAGCTTTCTTT. Its protein product is CASIMTGEGTEAFF. Full variable domain (missing parts from reference TRBV5-6 and TRBJ1-1): DAGVTQSPTHLIKTRGQQVTLRCSPKSGHDTVSWYQQALGQGPQFIFQYYEEEERQRGNFPDRFSGHQFPNYSSELNVNALLLGDSALYLCASIMTGEGTEAFFGQGTRLTVV.

This clone has just one count. V gene TRBV7-3 combines with J gene TRBJ2-2; 9 bases align to TRBD1. Trimming at V came to 5 bases and at J to 3 bases, leaving 4 bases not matched to a gene. Germline-derived CDR1 and CDR2 are SGHTA and FQGTGA. This CDR3 has 15 amino acids. The CDR3 coding sequence is TGTGCCAGCAGCCGTTGGACAGGGGACACCGGGGAGCTGTTTTTT. Protein: CASSRWTGDTGELFF. Using reference TRBV7-3 and TRBJ2-2 for the parts outside the CDR3, the full variable domain is GAGVSQTPSNKVTEKGKYVELRCDPISGHTALYWYRQSLGQGPEFLIYFQGTGAADDSGLPNDRFFAVRPEGSVSTLKIQRTERGDSAVYLCASSRWTGDTGELFFGEGSRLTVL.